This TCR beta chain emerged from a study of T cell changes during pregnancy in multiple sclerosis. The CDR3 runs to 13 residues. With 5 bases removed from V and 5 bases from J, the gap between germline ends came to 10 bases. Germline CDR1 reads SGHNT; CDR2 reads YENEEA. TCRdb's table, derived via immunoSEQ multiplex PCR, lists solely in-frame clones and lacks some. This sample has over 40,000 clones, with 80% to 95% found just once. The rearrangement links TRBV11-3 to TRBJ2-1; TRBD2 might be the D (5 bases). This TCR was recovered from a female donor with multiple sclerosis, enrolled in a pregnancy study. Sequences were derived from CD4+ T cells from peripheral blood mononuclear cells, sampled in the second trimester of pregnancy. CDR3 loop: CASSHDYDNEQFF. In DNA, the CDR3 is TGTGCCAGCAGCCACGACTACGACAATGAGCAGTTCTTC.